The rows below give T cell receptor beta chains drawn from one sample of a study of immune heterogeneity within non-small cell lung tumors. TCRdb reprocessed the multiplex PCR reads via MiXCR and lists one record per CDR3 protein. The data contain approximately 29,000 distinct CDR3 sequences, 25% to 30% of them singletons. The sequenced sample was lung tumor tissue. These receptors came from a man aged 35-49 years with non-small cell lung cancer. CDR3s include the opening cysteine and the closing phenylalanine or tryptophan. The D gene is left open where the match is weak. Rows may omit the clone size; those that give it use once, few, many or a size class.

v_call	d_call	j_call	clone_size	cdr3_nt	cdr3_aa
TRBV13	TRBD2	TRBJ2-5	-	TGTGCCAGCAGCCGAGGCCCTAGCGGGAGTATACAGACCCAGTACTTC	CASSRGPSGSIQTQYF
TRBV4-3	-	TRBJ1-1	-	TGCGCCAGCAGCCAATCGGGTGGCACTGAAGCTTTCTTT	CASSQSGGTEAFF
TRBV7-8	-	TRBJ2-7	many	TGTGCCAGCAGCTCGCGGAACGAGCAGTACTTC	CASSSRNEQYF
TRBV5-1	TRBD2	TRBJ2-7	-	TGCGCCAGCAGCCTGGGAGGAGCGGGAGCCCCGGGGGAGCAGTACTTC	CASSLGGAGAPGEQYF
TRBV28	-	TRBJ2-2	-	TGTGCCAGCAGGCGACTAGACCTGAACACCGGGGAGCTGTTTTTT	CASRRLDLNTGELFF
TRBV12-3/TRBV12-4	TRBD1	TRBJ1-2	-	TGTGCCAGCAGTGCCAGTGACAGGGGAGTCTATGTCTACACCTTC	CASSASDRGVYVYTF
TRBV6-2/TRBV6-3	-	TRBJ2-3	-	TGTGCCAGCAGTTTGAGTGGGGTGGGAGCCTTTTCGGATACGCAGTATTTT	CASSLSGVGAFSDTQYF
TRBV10-3	TRBD2	TRBJ2-7	-	TGTGCCATCAGTGGGGGTAGCGGGACCTACGAGCAGTACTTC	CAISGGSGTYEQYF
TRBV20-1	TRBD2	TRBJ2-1	-	TGCAGTGCGCTGAGCCTCCTACTAGCGGGAGGAAACAATGAGCAGTTCTTC	CSALSLLLAGGNNEQFF
TRBV20-1	-	TRBJ1-2	-	TGCAGGGTGGGGGGGGGCGCGTTCGGCTACACCTTC	CRVGGGAFGYTF
TRBV30	-	TRBJ2-1	once	TGTGCCTGGAGTTCACAGGGAATGAGTGGACAGTTCTTC	CAWSSQGMSGQFF
TRBV9	TRBD2	TRBJ2-1	few	TGTGCCAGCAGCTCTCCGACTAGCGGGAGGTCCCAATACAATGAGCAGTTCTTC	CASSSPTSGRSQYNEQFF
TRBV6-2/TRBV6-3	-	TRBJ1-5	medium-sized	TGTGCCAGCACCCGTTCGCTTGACAGATCTGAACAGCCCCAGCATTTT	CASTRSLDRSEQPQHF
TRBV9	TRBD1	TRBJ2-3	few	TGTGCCAGCAGCCCTTCGGACAGGGGATTCGGCACAGATACGCAGTATTTT	CASSPSDRGFGTDTQYF
TRBV28	TRBD2	TRBJ2-1	medium-sized	TGTGCCAGCAGTTTGCTCGAGTTAGCGGGAGGGATCTATGAGCAGTTCTTC	CASSLLELAGGIYEQFF
TRBV2	TRBD2	TRBJ2-7	medium-sized	TGTGCCAGCAGGAGTGGGACTAGTGTGTACGAGCAGTACTTC	CASRSGTSVYEQYF
TRBV12-3/TRBV12-4	-	TRBJ1-5	-	TGTGCCAGCATTTTGTCACACGGAGAGCCCCAGCATTTT	CASILSHGEPQHF
TRBV12-3/TRBV12-4	-	TRBJ2-7	many	TGTGCCAGCAGTTTGGGGGTCGGTTCCTACGAGCAGTACTTC	CASSLGVGSYEQYF
TRBV4-2	-	TRBJ1-2	many	TGTGCCAGCAGTCCCGCAGGGGATCGCTATGGCTACACCTTC	CASSPAGDRYGYTF
TRBV24-1	-	TRBJ2-4	-	TGTGCCACCAGTGATTTCACAGGAATTCAGTACTTC	CATSDFTGIQYF
TRBV6-1	TRBD1	TRBJ1-2	few	TGTGCCAGCAGTTCCGACAGGGTGCTTGGCTACACCTTC	CASSSDRVLGYTF
TRBV10-2	TRBD2	TRBJ2-5	-	TGCGCCAGCAGCCCCTCTCGGGGGGGGACCCAGTACTTC	CASSPSRGGTQYF
TRBV6-1	-	TRBJ2-1	-	TGTGCCAGCAGGACGGATCTAGCTATTTACAATGAGCAGTTCTTC	CASRTDLAIYNEQFF
TRBV7-6	-	TRBJ2-3	few	TGTGCCAGCAGCTTATATAAGGGTACAGATACGCAGTATTTT	CASSLYKGTDTQYF
TRBV15	-	TRBJ1-4	-	TGTGCCACCAGCAGAGATCGGGCAGGGGTTAATGAAGAACTGTTTTTT	CATSRDRAGVNEELFF
TRBV5-4	-	TRBJ2-7	few	TGTGCCAGCAGCTTGGGCGGGAACTCCTACGAGCAGTACTTC	CASSLGGNSYEQYF
TRBV6-1	-	TRBJ1-2	medium-sized	TGTGCCAGCAGGACAGTAATCTATGGCTACACCTTC	CASRTVIYGYTF
TRBV11-3	-	TRBJ1-1	-	TGTGCCAGCAGCACTAGGGGGACCTGGAACACTGAAGCTTTCTTT	CASSTRGTWNTEAFF
TRBV20-1	-	TRBJ2-3	-	TGCAGTGCTTTCTGGGCTGGAGCCGGCGGTACGCAGTATTTT	CSAFWAGAGGTQYF
TRBV5-1	-	TRBJ1-2	-	TGCGCCAGCACCTTCTCGACAGGCGGTGGCTACACCTTC	CASTFSTGGGYTF
TRBV30	-	TRBJ1-4	many	TGTGCCGGGCTCGGTGGCGTCGCTAATGAAAAACTGTTTTTT	CAGLGGVANEKLFF
TRBV11-3	-	TRBJ2-2	few	TGTGCAACTAGACAGAACACCGGGGAGCTGTTTTTT	CATRQNTGELFF
TRBV12-3/TRBV12-4	-	TRBJ1-5	many	TGTGCCAGCAGTTCCCCCCGGGGATTGGGCGGTCAGCCCCAGCATTTT	CASSSPRGLGGQPQHF
TRBV6-1	TRBD1	TRBJ2-7	many	TGTGCCAGCTACAATAAAGGACAGGCGTACGAGCAGTACTTC	CASYNKGQAYEQYF
TRBV20-1	-	TRBJ2-1	many	TGCAGTGCCACAGGGGGGGCGAGGCAGTTCTTC	CSATGGARQFF
TRBV7-2	-	TRBJ2-7	-	TGTGCCAGCAGCCCCAGTCCATCGACCTACGAGCAGTACTTC	CASSPSPSTYEQYF
TRBV5-5	TRBD1	TRBJ1-5	-	TGTGCCAGCAGCCAGGACAGGGGTGGACAGCCCCAGCATTTT	CASSQDRGGQPQHF
TRBV27	TRBD1	TRBJ2-2	-	TGTGCCAGCAGTTTCCGGACAGGGGGGTTGGGGACCGGGGAGCTGTTTTTT	CASSFRTGGLGTGELFF
TRBV5-1	-	TRBJ2-3	-	TGCGCCAGCAGCGTCGGGACGGTGCGTACGGCTACGCAGTATTTT	CASSVGTVRTATQYF
TRBV7-3	TRBD2	TRBJ2-1	many	TGTGCCAGCAGCCAAGGACTAGTTGGTGAGCAGTTCTTC	CASSQGLVGEQFF
TRBV7-3	-	TRBJ2-3	many	TGTGCCAGCAGCCCTAGGGGAGATACGCAGTATTTT	CASSPRGDTQYF